This is a list of T cell receptor beta chains from one sample in a study of regulatory T cells in long-lasting Graves disease. TCRdb re-derived calls from the multiplex PCR reads in MiXCR, one entry per CDR3 protein. The table records 200,000 to 250,000 distinct CDR3 sequences, roughly a fifth of them present only once. These data are also associated with another study on T cells in Graves' hyperthyroidism and ophthalmopathy.

Sequences were derived from peripheral blood mononuclear cells (PBMCs), sampled at new diagnosis, from a patient treated with antithyroid drugs. The receptors stem from a woman in her thirties with Graves disease. The CDR3 runs from the conserved cysteine through the conserved F or W. The order of the fields is D gene, clone size, CDR3 length, V gene, J gene, CDR3 DNA, CDR3 protein. A D gene is named only where the DNA matches it firmly. Not every row has a clone size; where given, it reads once, few, many or a size class.

>TRBD2|few|18|TRBV3-1|TRBJ2-2
TGTGCCAGCAGCCATGCTGGACTAGCGGGAGTGGGCACCGGGGAGCTGTTTTTT
CASSHAGLAGVGTGELFF
>-|many|13|TRBV30|TRBJ1-3
TGTGCCTGGATGGGAGGCTCTGGAAACACCATATATTTT
CAWMGGSGNTIYF
>-|many|15|TRBV11-3|TRBJ2-7
TGTGCCAGCAGCTTAGGGTGGGACGGTTTGGCCGAGCAGTACTTC
CASSLGWDGLAEQYF
>-|-|14|TRBV7-9|TRBJ1-4
TGTGCCAGCAGCCTGGCGGGGGGGAGTGAAAAACTGTTTTTT
CASSLAGGSEKLFF
>-|many|13|TRBV2|TRBJ1-1
TGTGCCAGCAGTGAAGCGCGCGGAACTGAAGCTTTCTTT
CASSEARGTEAFF
>-|-|17|TRBV28|TRBJ1-4
TGTGCCAGCAGTTTATCGGGGGGGGGAGCGGTTAATGAAAAACTGTTTTTT
CASSLSGGGAVNEKLFF
>TRBD1|-|16|TRBV18|TRBJ1-5
TGTGCCAGCTCGGAGGACAGGGGGTATAGCAATCAGCCCCAGCATTTT
CASSEDRGYSNQPQHF
>TRBD2|many|13|TRBV12-5|TRBJ2-3
TGTGCTAGTGGTCCTTCTAGCGGGGATACGCAGTATTTT
CASGPSSGDTQYF
>-|once|15|TRBV5-1|TRBJ2-5
TGCGCCAGCAAGAAGGCAGCTCCTAAAGGGGAGACCCAGTACTTC
CASKKAAPKGETQYF
>-|-|13|TRBV15|TRBJ2-3
TGTGCCACCAGCAGGCAGGGAACAGATACGCAGTATTTT
CATSRQGTDTQYF
>-|many|12|TRBV12-5|TRBJ1-2
TGTGCTAGTGGTTTGAAAGGGAGCGGCTACACCTTC
CASGLKGSGYTF
>-|many|12|TRBV2|TRBJ1-2
TGTGCCAGCAGGAAACCGGGGTCCGGCTACACCTTC
CASRKPGSGYTF
>-|many|13|TRBV28|TRBJ2-1
TGTGCCAGCAGCCAAGGGGTCTCAGTCGGACAGTTCTTC
CASSQGVSVGQFF
>TRBD1|many|15|TRBV2|TRBJ1-2
TGTGCCAGCAGTGGGACAGGGGGTACTAACTATGGCTACACCTTC
CASSGTGGTNYGYTF
>-|many|13|TRBV6-5|TRBJ1-4
TGTGCCAGCAGCTACAGGGTCGGTGGAAAACTGTTTTTT
CASSYRVGGKLFF
>-|-|16|TRBV2|TRBJ2-6
TGTGCCAGCAGAGGGCAGGAGCCCTCTGGGGCCAACGTCCTGACTTTC
CASRGQEPSGANVLTF
>TRBD1|-|17|TRBV5-8|TRBJ2-1
TGTGCCAGCAGCTTGGAGAGAGCAGGGGGCCCCTACAATGAGCAGTTCTTC
CASSLERAGGPYNEQFF
>TRBD1|-|15|TRBV30|TRBJ1-1
TGTGCCTGGAGTGCAGGGGGCGCGGAGAACACTGAAGCTTTCTTT
CAWSAGGAENTEAFF
>-|many|11|TRBV2|TRBJ2-3
TGTGCCAGCAGTAACACAGATACGCAGTATTTT
CASSNTDTQYF
>TRBD1|many|14|TRBV19|TRBJ2-1
TGTGCCAGTAGTAGGGACAGGGGGGGCGATGAGCAGTTCTTC
CASSRDRGGDEQFF
>-|many|15|TRBV20-1|TRBJ2-1
TGCAGTGCTTCAGGGGCCAGGAGCTCCTACAATGAGCAGTTCTTC
CSASGARSSYNEQFF
>-|many|13|TRBV6-1|TRBJ2-2
TGTGCCAGCGGGACGGGGGACACCGGGGAGCTGTTTTTT
CASGTGDTGELFF
>TRBD1|-|13|TRBV27|TRBJ1-5
TGTGCCAGCACAGGGGGCCTCAATCAGCCCCAGCATTTT
CASTGGLNQPQHF
>-|-|14|TRBV7-6|TRBJ2-2
TGTGCCAGCAGCCCAGAGTGGGGAACCGGGGAGCTGTTTTTT
CASSPEWGTGELFF
>-|few|14|TRBV3-1|TRBJ1-5
TGTGCCAGCAGCCGAAACCTGAGGGGTCAGCCCCAGCATTTT
CASSRNLRGQPQHF
>-|-|14|TRBV11-1|TRBJ2-3
TGTGCCAGCAGCGGATCGGGGGTAGAGGATACGCAGTATTTT
CASSGSGVEDTQYF
>TRBD2|many|13|TRBV20-1|TRBJ2-5
TGCAGTGCAGGGACTAGCGGGACAAGGACCCAGTACTTC
CSAGTSGTRTQYF
>-|few|15|TRBV5-1|TRBJ2-3
TGCGCCAGCAGCTCGCAGGGAAAGGGCACAGATACGCAGTATTTT
CASSSQGKGTDTQYF
>TRBD2|many|15|TRBV2|TRBJ2-1
TGTGCCAGCAGTGCTAGCGGGAGGTTTGGCAATGAGCAGTTCTTC
CASSASGRFGNEQFF
>TRBD1|many|14|TRBV13|TRBJ1-1
TGTGCCAGCAGCTTGGCCAGGGGGTACACTGAAGCTTTCTTT
CASSLARGYTEAFF
>TRBD2|many|14|TRBV6-2/TRBV6-3|TRBJ2-7
TGTGCCAGCAGTGAAGGCGGGAGTTCGTACGAGCAGTACTTC
CASSEGGSSYEQYF
>-|many|14|TRBV6-1|TRBJ1-6
TGTGCCAGCAGGGGGGTCTTTTATAATTCACCCCTCCACTTT
CASRGVFYNSPLHF
>TRBD2|few|13|TRBV19|TRBJ2-7
TGTGCCAGGCAGACTAGCGGGAGCCACGAGCAGTACTTC
CARQTSGSHEQYF
>-|many|13|TRBV28|TRBJ1-1
TGTGCCAGCAGAGGGGGGGGACTTTTTAAGGCTTTCTTT
CASRGGGLFKAFF
>-|many|15|TRBV7-2|TRBJ1-2
TGTGCCAGCAGCTTAGAAGGGCCCGCTAACTATGGCTACACCTTC
CASSLEGPANYGYTF
>-|many|13|TRBV12-3/TRBV12-4|TRBJ1-5
TGTGCCAGCAAATCGACAGGCACTCAGCCCCAGCATTTT
CASKSTGTQPQHF
>-|many|13|TRBV5-1|TRBJ2-7
TGCGCCAGCAGCGAGGACCCTTTCTACGAGCAGTACTTC
CASSEDPFYEQYF
>-|many|13|TRBV7-9|TRBJ2-7
TGTGCCAGCAGCTCCGGACGGGCCTACGAGCAGTACTTC
CASSSGRAYEQYF
>-|-|14|TRBV12-3/TRBV12-4|TRBJ2-5
TGTGCCAGCAGTTTAGCGCCACGAAGAGAGACCCAGTACTTC
CASSLAPRRETQYF
>-|many|16|TRBV6-1|TRBJ1-2
TGTGCCAGCACCAACCAATTGAGGAGTGCTAACTATGGCTACACCTTC
CASTNQLRSANYGYTF
>TRBD1|-|16|TRBV7-9|TRBJ1-5
TGTGCCAGCATGCGGGGACAGGGCGCTACCAATCAGCCCCAGCATTTT
CASMRGQGATNQPQHF
>-|few|13|TRBV2|TRBJ1-6
TGCGCCGGCAGTTACGGATATAATTCACCCCTCCACTTT
CAGSYGYNSPLHF
>-|many|12|TRBV2|TRBJ2-7
TGTGCCAGCACTAGGAGGGCAGGCGAGCAGTACTTC
CASTRRAGEQYF
>-|many|15|TRBV7-6|TRBJ2-7
TGTGCCAGCAGCCAAAACATGGGAGACTCCTACGAGCAGTACTTC
CASSQNMGDSYEQYF
>TRBD1|many|14|TRBV19|TRBJ2-7
TGTGCCAGTAGTCTACCGGACAGGGGGAACGAGCAGTACTTC
CASSLPDRGNEQYF
>-|many|11|TRBV28|TRBJ2-7
TGTGCCAGCAATCTCTTTGGCGAGCAGTACTTC
CASNLFGEQYF
>-|-|13|TRBV11-2|TRBJ2-7
TGTGCCAGCAGCTTAGTGGGTATGTTCGAGCAGTACTTC
CASSLVGMFEQYF